The 31 T cell receptor beta chains in this list originate from one sample, sequenced in a study of long-term antiretroviral therapy in people with HIV. Investigators performed immunoSEQ version v3.0 at survey level. Using immunoSEQ multiplex PCR, the repertoire was profiled, and TCRdb retains in-frame clones only, with some absent. The sample includes tens of thousands of clones, less than 85% of them seen just once. Specimen: unsorted PBMCs, collected 2.4 years after starting antiretroviral therapy. The receptors were sampled from a man aged 35 to 55 with HIV.

The chain employs TRBV11-2 and TRBJ2-5, with 12 bases fitting TRBD2. V shed 0 bases and J 4 bases; nucleotides not matched to a gene: 9. The CDR3 is 18 amino acids. Germline CDR1 SGHAT, CDR2 FQNNGV. The CDR3 is CASSLDRPGLAGLETQYF. The CDR3, as DNA: TGTGCCAGCAGCTTAGACCGACCGGGACTAGCGGGTTTAGAGACCCAGTACTTC. Drawing the rest from reference TRBV11-2 and TRBJ2-5, the complete variable domain is EAGVAQSPRYKIIEKRQSVAFWCNPISGHATLYWYQQILGQGPKLLIQFQNNGVVDDSQLPKDRFSAERLKGVDSTLKIQPAKLEDSAVYLCASSLDRPGLAGLETQYFGPGTRLLVL.

Only one count was recorded for this clone. J is TRBJ1-1 and V is TRBV27; D ambiguous. V gave up 4 bases and J gave up 0 bases, with 15 bases separating them. Germline loops: CDR1 MNHEY, CDR2 SMNVEV (reference sequence). This CDR3 spans 16 amino acids. In nucleotides, the CDR3 is TGTGCCAGCAGTTCCTCCCTAGCCCCCCTGAACACTGAAGCTTTCTTT. It codes for CASSSSLAPLNTEAFF.

This chain connects TRBV6-4 to TRBJ1-2; TRBD1 matches 10 bases. The CDR3 consists of 14 residues. V was pared by 6 bases and J by 7 bases, with 8 bases of the junction left unmatched. In germline, CDR1 is MRHNA, CDR2 SNTAGT. The CDR3 sequence is CASRPGTGVVGYTF. DNA for the CDR3: TGTGCCAGCAGACCCGGGACAGGGGTGGTTGGCTACACCTTC.

V is TRBV5-1 and J is TRBJ2-5; 7 bases agree with TRBD2. CDR3 length equals 15 residues. Germline CDR1 is SGHRS and CDR2 is YFSETQ. Trimming removed 1 base from V and 1 base from J; junction bases left unmatched: 4. The DNA of the CDR3 is TGCGCCAGCAGCTTGCAGCGGGGCCCCCAAGAGACCCAGTACTTC. Its translation: CASSLQRGPQETQYF. Full variable domain (remainder filled in from reference TRBV5-1 and TRBJ2-5): KAGVTQTPRYLIKTRGQQVTLSCSPISGHRSVSWYQQTPGQGLQFLFEYFSETQRNKGNFPGRFSGRQFSNSRSEMNVSTLELGDSALYLCASSLQRGPQETQYFGPGTRLLVL.

The V call is TRBV28, the J call TRBJ2-7; D unclear. V was trimmed by 6 bases and J by 2 bases, leaving 2 bases between them. CDR3 size: 10 residues. Germline assignment: CDR1 MDHEN and CDR2 SYDVKM. The CDR3 DNA reads as TGTGCCAGCAGCACCTACGAGCAGTACTTC. The encoded protein is CASSTYEQYF.

The rearrangement uses TRBV6-1 and TRBJ2-7; D tentatively reads TRBD1 or TRBD2 (5 bases each). CDR3 length: 12 residues. Germline CDR1 is MNHNS and CDR2 is SASEGT. V gave up 6 bases and J gave up 5 bases, with 11 bases separating them. The CDR3 DNA reads TGTGCCAGCAGGAGGGGACGGGACGAGCAGTACTTC. Translated, it gives CASRRGRDEQYF.

The chain carries TRBV6-5 and TRBJ2-2; the D is unclear. This CDR3 spans 13 amino acids. The V end was cut by 2 bases, the J end by 6 bases, with 7 bases between. Per the germline V gene, CDR1 is MNHEY and CDR2 is SVGAGI. The CDR3 spells CASSYGSPGELFF. The CDR3 nucleotides are TGTGCCAGCAGTTACGGATCCCCCGGGGAGCTGTTTTTT.

The chain links TRBV28 to TRBJ1-5; 8 nucleotides line up with TRBD1. The length of the CDR3 is 15 residues. V dropped 5 bases and J dropped 9; count of bases not matched to a gene: 12. Germline assignment: CDR1 MDHEN and CDR2 SYDVKM. The CDR3 is CASSPSGQAPSPQHF. CDR3 DNA: TGTGCCAGCAGTCCCTCGGGACAGGCCCCCTCGCCCCAGCATTTT.

This clone is a singleton in its sample. The chain carries TRBV12-5 and TRBJ2-5; D may be TRBD2 (7 bases). Germline V lookup: CDR1 LGHNT, CDR2 FRNRAP. V was pared by 3 bases and J by 5 bases, with 19 bases between. The CDR3 sequence is 16 residues long. The CDR3 region is CASGFGRGQMGETQYF. For the CDR3, the DNA is TGTGCTAGTGGTTTCGGGCGGGGGCAGATGGGGGAGACCCAGTACTTC.

This clone has a handful of counts. J is TRBJ2-5 and V is TRBV6-1, with 8 nucleotides matching TRBD1. This CDR3 contains 14 residues. V shed 5 bases and J 2 bases; nucleotides not matched to a gene: 4. Germline V gene sequence: CDR1 MNHNS, CDR2 SASEGT. CDR3 in amino acids: CASSFDRGQETQYF. The CDR3 nucleotides are TGTGCCAGCAGTTTCGACAGGGGACAAGAGACCCAGTACTTC.

Only one count was recorded for this clone. The chain carries TRBV5-4 and TRBJ1-1, with 7 bases that match TRBD1. In germline, CDR1 is SGHNT, CDR2 YYREEE (reference sequence). V trimming: 2 bases; J trimming: 4 bases; junction bases outside the gene matches: 8. This CDR3 is 15 amino acids long. The CDR3 sequence is CASSLTGASGTEAFF. The CDR3 DNA reads TGTGCCAGCAGCTTAACAGGGGCTTCCGGCACTGAAGCTTTCTTT.

The chain joins TRBV29-1 to TRBJ2-1; D remains ambiguous. Trimming cost V 4 bases and J 5 bases, with 9 bases left between them. Per germline, CDR1 SQVTM and CDR2 ANQGSEA. CDR3 length: 12 residues. DNA of the CDR3: TGCAGCGTTGTAAGCCGAAACAATGAGCAGTTCTTC. Translated, it gives CSVVSRNNEQFF.

This clone has only a few counts. The gene calls are TRBV11-3 and TRBJ1-5; D unresolved. Trimming stripped 4 bases from V and 7 bases from J, with 17 bases between. The CDR3 extends over 15 amino acids. CDR1 is SGHNT, CDR2 YENEEA, per germline. This chain's CDR3 is CASSSPILGWQPQHF. Here the CDR3 DNA reads TGTGCCAGCAGCTCTCCCATTCTGGGATGGCAGCCCCAGCATTTT.

J is TRBJ2-1 and V is TRBV2, with D maybe TRBD2 (7 bases). The CDR3 loop spans 15 amino acids. The germline V gene has CDR1 SNHLY and CDR2 FYNNEI. The ends were cut back, 6 bases at V and 7 bases at J, with 19 bases in the middle. In DNA form, the CDR3 reads TGTGCCAGCAGGCCGGCTAGGGGGGGAGCAAATGAGCAGTTCTTC. Translating gives CASRPARGGANEQFF.

The chain combines TRBV11-2 with TRBJ2-7, with D possibly matching TRBD2 (6 bases). V was shortened by 0 bases and J by 4 bases, with 7 bases between the two germline ends. The CDR3 contains 13 residues. Germline V gene lookup returns CDR1 SGHAT and CDR2 FQNNGV. The CDR3 DNA reads as TGTGCCAGCAGCTTAGAACGGGGGTACGAGCAGTACTTC. Translated, it gives CASSLERGYEQYF.

This clone was recorded a few times. The rearrangement joins TRBV10-1 to TRBJ1-2, with unresolved D. Germline CDR1 and CDR2: WNHNN and SYGVQD (reference sequence). The CDR3 spans 9 residues. V lost 9 bases to trimming and J lost 8 bases, with 7 bases between them. CDR3 region: CASLSGYTF. The CDR3 DNA reads TGCGCCAGTTTGTCGGGCTACACCTTC.

V and J are TRBV11-2 and TRBJ1-2; D not certain. CDR3 size: 14 residues. V was shortened by 1 base and J by 3 bases, with 9 bases between the two germline ends. Germline loops: CDR1 SGHAT, CDR2 FQNNGV. The CDR3 region is CASSLGTSDYGYTF. DNA for the CDR3: TGTGCCAGCAGCTTAGGAACCTCTGACTATGGCTACACCTTC.

V gene TRBV12-5 combines with J gene TRBJ1-1, with 11 bases matching TRBD1. J lost 7 bases, V lost 4 bases, and 8 bases had no gene match. The CDR3 runs 15 residues. The germline gives CDR1 LGHNT, CDR2 FRNRAP. CDR3 DNA: TGTGCTAGTGGTTCGGGGACAGGGGGGACACGTGAAGCTTTCTTT. Translation gives CASGSGTGGTREAFF.

V gene TRBV6-5 combines with J gene TRBJ2-7; tentative D call: TRBD1 (7 bases). This CDR3 comprises 15 residues. The V and J ends lost 4 bases and 5 bases respectively, with 18 bases between them. Germline loops: CDR1 MNHEY, CDR2 SVGAGI. The CDR3 coding sequence is TGTGCCAGCAGTTCATCCGGACAGGACTATAACGAGCAGTACTTC. Protein sequence: CASSSSGQDYNEQYF.

CDR3 region: CASMGGGDTGELFF. The CDR3 DNA follows: TGCGCCAGCATGGGGGGCGGAGACACCGGGGAGCTGTTTTTT. The rearrangement uses TRBV5-1 and TRBJ2-2, with D tentatively TRBD1 or TRBD2 (6 bases each). This CDR3 region has 14 residues. Trimming shortened V by 6 bases and J by 3 bases, and 12 bases separated the two germline ends. The germline V gene encodes CDR1 SGHRS and CDR2 YFSETQ.

By share, this clone counts as medium-sized. V usage is TRBV19 and J usage is TRBJ2-7; D unclear. V was shortened by 2 bases and J by 2 bases, with 13 bases between the two germline ends. This CDR3 is built from 15 residues. CDR1 is LNHDA and CDR2 is SQIVND in the germline V gene (reference sequence). The CDR3 loop reads CASSIKMLDPYEQYF. The CDR3 DNA sequence: TGTGCCAGTAGTATAAAAATGCTAGACCCCTACGAGCAGTACTTC.

In its sample, this clone was seen a few times. The chain carries TRBV6-5 and TRBJ2-7; no clear D. CDR1 is MNHEY, CDR2 SVGAGI, per germline. V was shortened by 6 bases and J by 6 bases, with 9 bases between the two germline ends. The CDR3 spans 11 residues. The CDR3: CASRSASEQYF. CDR3 sequence (DNA): TGTGCCAGCAGATCGGCTAGCGAGCAGTACTTC.

V is TRBV6-5 and J is TRBJ1-2; D possibly corresponds to TRBD1 (6 bases). Germline loops: CDR1 MNHEY, CDR2 SVGAGI. The germline V and J ends were trimmed by 4 bases and 4 bases, with 13 bases remaining between them. The CDR3 length is 14 residues. CDR3 nucleotide sequence: TGTGCCAGCAGTTCCCGGACAGCGCGCTATGGCTACACCTTC. This codes for CASSSRTARYGYTF.

The rearrangement uses TRBV7-8 and TRBJ2-7, with 12 positions matching TRBD2. This CDR3 is built from 18 residues. The trim removed 1 base at V and 0 bases at J, leaving 7 bases unmatched. CDR1 and CDR2 (germline): SGHVS, FQNEAQ. DNA of the CDR3: TGTGCCAGCAGCTTAGGAGGGACTAGCGGGTTCCACTCCTACGAGCAGTACTTC. Translation gives CASSLGGTSGFHSYEQYF. The whole variable domain, remainder taken from reference TRBV7-8 and TRBJ2-7, is GAGVSQSPRYKVAKRGQDVALRCDPISGHVSLFWYQQALGQGPEFLTYFQNEAQLDKSGLPSDRFFAERPEGSVSTLKIQRTQQEDSAVYLCASSLGGTSGFHSYEQYFGPGTRLTVT.

The chain carries TRBV30 and TRBJ2-7; tentatively, D is TRBD2 (5 bases). Between the trimmed V and J ends, which lost 0 bases and 0 bases, there was a span of 12 bases. Germline CDR1 GTSNPN, CDR2 SVGIG (reference sequence). The CDR3 runs 15 residues. CDR3 sequence (DNA): TGTGCCTGGAGTGTACGGCGGGTAGCCTCCTACGAGCAGTACTTC. Protein: CAWSVRRVASYEQYF.

This clone was recorded a few times. V usage is TRBV19 and J usage is TRBJ2-3, with D possibly TRBD2 on 6 matching bases. CDR3 length: 14 amino acids. Trimming shortened V by 9 bases and J by 2 bases, and 15 bases separated the two germline ends. Germline V gives CDR1 LNHDA, CDR2 SQIVND (reference sequence). The CDR3 region is CASHGGRHTDTQYF. In nucleotides, the CDR3 is TGTGCCAGCCACGGTGGGAGGCACACAGATACGCAGTATTTT.

This rearrangement joins TRBV7-9 to TRBJ2-7, with 7 bases identical to TRBD1. The CDR3 consists of 14 residues. Germline assignment: CDR1 SEHNR and CDR2 FQNEAQ (reference sequence). V gave up 5 bases and J gave up 2 bases; unmatched junction bases: 6. CDR3 in DNA: TGTGCCAGCAGCCAGACAGGGCTCCCCTACGAGCAGTACTTC. This translates into CASSQTGLPYEQYF.

This clone appeared a few times. V usage is TRBV27 and J usage is TRBJ1-2; maybe TRBD1 (6 bases). Germline V lookup: CDR1 MNHEY, CDR2 SMNVEV (reference sequence). V was trimmed by 6 bases and J by 0 bases, leaving 17 bases between them. There are 16 residues in the CDR3. CDR3 residues: CASSTNRDTTNYGYTF. The CDR3 bases are TGTGCCAGCAGCACCAACCGGGACACTACTAACTATGGCTACACCTTC.

The chain has TRBV28 and TRBJ1-2; D perhaps matches TRBD1 (6 bases). Trimming cost V 3 bases and J 2 bases, with 10 bases left between them. Germline assignment: CDR1 MDHEN and CDR2 SYDVKM. This CDR3 is 14 amino acids long. Written as DNA, the CDR3 is TGTGCCAGCAGTTTCGGGGGCGAGAACTATGGCTACACCTTC. As protein: CASSFGGENYGYTF.

V is TRBV18 and J is TRBJ1-4, with unresolved D. CDR1 and CDR2 (germline): KGHSH, LQKENI. V lost 6 bases and J 4 bases, leaving 12 bases between the germline ends. The CDR3 loop spans 14 amino acids. The CDR3 is CASSTDGLNEKLFF. The CDR3 coding sequence is TGTGCCAGCTCTACCGACGGACTTAATGAAAAACTGTTTTTT.

The genes are TRBV27 and TRBJ2-7; 10 bases are shared with TRBD1. Germline CDR1 MNHEY, CDR2 SMNVEV (reference sequence). Trimming cost V 5 bases and J 6 bases; bases outside gene matches: 7. This CDR3 has 14 amino acids. The DNA of the CDR3 is TGTGCCAGCAGTCTAAGACAGGGGGCGACCGAGCAGTACTTC. Its translation: CASSLRQGATEQYF.